This is a list of T cell receptor beta chains from one sample in a study of glioma-infiltrating T cells after dendritic cell vaccination. The repertoire was sequenced with immunoSEQ multiplex PCR; TCRdb's copy has only in-frame clones and lacks some. This sample yields about 92,000 clones, of which about nine tenths are seen a single time; approximately 15% belongs to the top ten. Here the sequenced sample was blood, taken before dendritic cell vaccination. The receptors shown here come from a human donor with glioblastoma. Both conserved end residues are trimmed from each CDR3. The D gene is left open where the match is weak.

d_gene	v_gene	j_gene	CDR3aa
NA	TRBV5-1	TRBJ1-4	ASSLGLAATNEKLF
NA	TRBV28	TRBJ1-5	ASSYRTPNQPQH
NA	TRBV9	TRBJ2-7	ASSVVASANEQY
NA	TRBV6-6	TRBJ1-2	ASSSRDYGYT
TRBD1	TRBV5-1	TRBJ2-1	ASSLRQGQGNEQF
NA	TRBV19	TRBJ1-1	ASMGLSEGKTEAF
TRBD1	TRBV19	TRBJ1-1	ASTWRTGEAF
TRBD2	TRBV7-2	TRBJ2-7	ASSTGSRGLAGSYEQY
NA	TRBV5-1	TRBJ2-5	ASSLGGGSGTQY
NA	TRBV2	TRBJ1-1	ASSGEPGVNTEAF
NA	TRBV2	TRBJ1-4	ASSPGTNEKLF
NA	TRBV15	TRBJ1-4	ATGQPGTNEKLF
NA	TRBV4-3	TRBJ1-2	ASSQELQGVNGYT
TRBD1	TRBV5-4	TRBJ2-2	ASSLMGQGAGELF
NA	TRBV7-9	TRBJ2-2	ASSLAGDPGELF
NA	TRBV7-7	TRBJ2-3	ASSLGLRTTDTQY
NA	TRBV29-1	TRBJ2-7	SVEDPDSYEQY
TRBD1	TRBV19	TRBJ2-7	ASSLGQGAWYEQY
NA	TRBV5-6	TRBJ1-1	ASRPRENTEAF
NA	TRBV25-1	TRBJ1-5	ASSVGGVAQPQH
TRBD1	TRBV19	TRBJ2-1	ASSIGRGTYNEQF
TRBD2	TRBV7-9	TRBJ2-7	ASRPGLAGGAEQY
NA	TRBV10-3	TRBJ1-5	AISGTAPNQPQH
NA	TRBV4-1	TRBJ2-7	ASSLREWNEQY